This entry lists 5 T cell receptor beta chains sequenced from one sample in a study of OX40 agonist ivuxolimab in advanced cancers. Some clones are missing from TCRdb's copy, which holds only in-frame ones; the method was immunoSEQ multiplex PCR. The data show approximately 28,000 clones, with 80% to 90% seen just once and 25% held by the top ten. This specimen consisted of CD4+ or CD8+ T cells sorted from blood, obtained in a trial of the OX40 agonist ivuxolimab. These receptors were collected from an adult with an advanced solid tumor such as melanoma, head and neck, liver or kidney cancer.

V gene TRBV4-2 combines with J gene TRBJ2-1; D might be TRBD2 (5 bases). The germline V and J ends were trimmed by 3 bases and 4 bases, with 16 bases remaining between them. Germline V gene lookup returns CDR1 LGHNA and CDR2 YNFKEQ. The CDR3 loop spans 16 amino acids. The CDR3 loop reads CASSQPRVSGYNEQFF. As DNA, the CDR3 is TGTGCCAGCAGCCAGCCTAGGGTTTCGGGATACAATGAGCAGTTCTTC.

V and J are TRBV27 and TRBJ2-1; D tentatively reads TRBD1 or TRBD2 (5 bases each). V lost 5 bases to trimming and J lost 5 bases, with 19 bases between them. The CDR3 consists of 16 residues. In germline, CDR1 is MNHEY, CDR2 SMNVEV (reference sequence). CDR3 nucleotides: TGTGCCAGCAGTCCCATCGGGGCCGCTCAAAACAATGAGCAGTTCTTC. This codes for CASSPIGAAQNNEQFF.

J is TRBJ2-3 and V is TRBV6-1; D uncertain. Germline V gives CDR1 MNHNS, CDR2 SASEGT. The CDR3 is 15 residues long. The V and J ends lost 6 bases and 4 bases respectively, with 17 bases between them. The chain's CDR3 is CASRGSTRGADTQYF. DNA of the CDR3: TGTGCCAGCAGGGGTAGCACGAGAGGCGCAGATACGCAGTATTTT.

The chain recombines TRBV19 with TRBJ2-6, with D unclear. Germline V gene sequence: CDR1 LNHDA, CDR2 SQIVND (reference sequence). Trimming took 7 bases from V and 1 from J, leaving 14 bases between them. This CDR3 spans 16 amino acids. As DNA, the CDR3 is TGTGCCAGTATCGGCGGAACCCGTTCTGGGGCCAACGTCCTGACTTTC. The encoded protein is CASIGGTRSGANVLTF.

The chain couples TRBV11-2 to TRBJ1-2; no clear D. CDR1 is SGHAT and CDR2 is FQNNGV in the germline V gene. The CDR3 spans 13 residues. Trimming pared 5 bases from V and 8 bases from J, leaving 15 bases between. As DNA, the CDR3 is TGTGCCAGCAGCGCAGGAGGATCGTGGGGCTACACCTTC. Residues: CASSAGGSWGYTF.